One sample yielded the 23 T cell receptor beta chains listed below, sequenced in a study of cytomegalovirus exposure and HLA in healthy donors. With 60 Vbeta and 13 Jbeta primers, the PCR was carried out. The data were produced by immunoSEQ multiplex PCR, yet TCRdb's version contains in-frame clones alone and is incomplete. The sample lists more than 150,000 clones, around 77% seen once, with approximately 1.5% in the top ten. The specimen was PBMCs. The source of these receptors is a man aged 35-49 years in good health and CMV-seronegative.

The chain carries TRBV28 and TRBJ1-4; possible D gene TRBD1, 6 bases. Germline assignment: CDR1 MDHEN and CDR2 SYDVKM. This CDR3 has 15 amino acids. Trimming removed 5 bases at V and 3 bases at J, with 13 bases between. The CDR3 sequence: CASSPYAGANEKLFF. CDR3 coding DNA: TGTGCCAGCAGTCCTTATGCAGGGGCTAATGAAAAACTGTTTTTT.

The V call is TRBV7-9, the J call TRBJ2-7; 10 bases agree with TRBD2. The germline V gene has CDR1 SEHNR and CDR2 FQNEAQ (reference sequence). Trimming removed 5 bases from V and 6 bases from J; junction bases left unmatched: 13. CDR3 length: 16 residues. CDR3 coding DNA: TGTGCCAGCAGCCAAGGAGTACTAGCGGGATCGGGCGAGCAGTACTTC. Translation gives CASSQGVLAGSGEQYF.

The chain has TRBV11-2 and TRBJ2-1; 7 nucleotides match TRBD2. The J segment lost 7 bases and the V segment lost 4 bases, leaving 16 bases of the junction unmatched. The CDR3 length is 17 residues. Germline assignment: CDR1 SGHAT and CDR2 FQNNGV. In DNA form, the CDR3 reads TGTGCCAGCAGCTCATTAAGGGCGGGGGTGGGGTGGAATGAGCAGTTCTTC. As protein: CASSSLRAGVGWNEQFF.

A single count supports this clone. This chain links TRBV5-4 with TRBJ2-3, with D possibly being TRBD2 (6 bases). Trimming took 9 bases from V and 0 from J, leaving 17 bases between them. The CDR3 runs 15 residues. The germline V gene encodes CDR1 SGHNT and CDR2 YYREEE (reference sequence). The CDR3 loop reads CATDGAGPSTDTQYF. CDR3 in DNA: TGTGCCACTGATGGGGCGGGACCGAGCACAGATACGCAGTATTTT.

This clone was recorded a few times. CDR3 nucleotide sequence: TGCAGCGTCCTGAGGGGGATCAATGAGCAGTTCTTC. Translating it yields CSVLRGINEQFF. This rearrangement joins TRBV29-1 to TRBJ2-1, with a possible D match to TRBD1 (6 bases). V shed 6 bases and J shed 6 bases, with 12 bases lying between them. CDR1 and CDR2 (germline): SQVTM, ANQGSEA. This CDR3 is 12 amino acids long.

The V and J genes are TRBV28 and TRBJ2-5; D possibly corresponds to TRBD2 (6 bases). The CDR3 loop spans 13 amino acids. CDR1 MDHEN and CDR2 SYDVKM come from the germline V gene. With 4 bases removed from V and 5 bases from J, the gap between germline ends came to 11 bases. CDR3 region: CASSYGGGETQYF. Here the CDR3 DNA reads TGTGCCAGCAGTTACGGCGGAGGGGAGACCCAGTACTTC.

The chain links TRBV30 to TRBJ1-2, with no clear D. The CDR3 sequence is 12 residues long. Germline V gene data show CDR1 as GTSNPN and CDR2 as SVGIG (reference sequence). V lost 1 base and J 6 bases, leaving 9 bases between the germline ends. The CDR3 protein is CAWSGGDDGYTF. CDR3 bases: TGTGCCTGGAGTGGGGGAGACGATGGCTACACCTTC.

This rearrangement joins TRBV4-2 to TRBJ1-1, with D tentatively TRBD1 (5 bases). The V gene lost 0 bases and the J gene lost 6 bases, with 17 bases spanning the gap. The CDR3 is 16 residues long. CDR1 is LGHNA and CDR2 is YNFKEQ in the germline V gene. The CDR3 DNA follows: TGTGCCAGCAGCCAAGAATTGGTGGGAACGGGGGCTGAAGCTTTCTTT. Its protein product is CASSQELVGTGAEAFF.

The chain uses TRBV2 and TRBJ1-1; 8 nucleotides match TRBD1. V dropped 9 bases and J dropped 0; count of bases not matched to a gene: 9. Germline CDR1 reads SNHLY; CDR2 reads FYNNEI. This CDR3 contains 15 residues. The DNA for the CDR3 is TGTGCCAGTCTAGCCGGACAGGGATTGAACACTGAAGCTTTCTTT. Protein: CASLAGQGLNTEAFF.

In this sample, this clone turned up a few times. The J gene is TRBJ2-6, the V gene TRBV19; D call uncertain. The germline gives CDR1 LNHDA, CDR2 SQIVND (reference sequence). There are 16 residues in the CDR3. Trimming shortened V by 2 bases and J by 0 bases, and 8 bases separated the two germline ends. CDR3 DNA: TGTGCCAGTAGTATAACCGCCAGCTCTGGGGCCAACGTCCTGACTTTC. It translates to CASSITASSGANVLTF.

In this sample, this clone turned up a few times. The V and J genes are TRBV29-1 and TRBJ2-3; D remains unclear. This CDR3 is built from 15 residues. Per the germline V gene, CDR1 is SQVTM and CDR2 is ANQGSEA. V shed 6 bases and J shed 0 bases, with 16 bases lying between them. Here the CDR3 reads CSVDSRLLSTDTQYF. In nucleotides, the CDR3 is TGCAGCGTAGATAGCCGATTACTAAGCACAGATACGCAGTATTTT.

V is TRBV7-8 and J is TRBJ2-1, with D perhaps matching TRBD2 (6 bases). The CDR3 runs to 19 residues. Germline loops: CDR1 SGHVS, CDR2 FQNEAQ. V was pared by 6 bases and J by 2 bases, with 26 bases between. The CDR3 loop reads CASSRRGAGGMLAYNEQFF. CDR3 bases: TGTGCCAGCAGTCGCCGAGGGGCGGGCGGGATGTTGGCCTACAATGAGCAGTTCTTC.

The rearrangement uses TRBV7-2 and TRBJ2-7, with 8 bases lining up with TRBD2. J was trimmed by 3 bases and V by 1 base; bases with no gene match: 5. Per germline, CDR1 SGHTA and CDR2 FQGNSA. CDR3 size: 15 residues. The CDR3 region is CASSLELAVSYEQYF. CDR3 sequence (DNA): TGTGCCAGCAGCTTAGAACTAGCGGTTAGCTACGAGCAGTACTTC.

This clone was picked up a small number of times. The chain employs TRBV11-2 and TRBJ1-4; TRBD1 matches 9 bases. This CDR3 region has 17 residues. V lost 5 bases to trimming and J lost 5 bases; unmatched junction nucleotides: 12. Germline CDR1 and CDR2: SGHAT and FQNNGV. The CDR3 reads CASSLWTGATTNEKLFF. The DNA of the CDR3 is TGTGCCAGCAGCCTGTGGACAGGGGCCACCACCAATGAAAAACTGTTTTTT. Using reference TRBV11-2 and TRBJ1-4 for the parts outside the CDR3, the full variable domain is EAGVAQSPRYKIIEKRQSVAFWCNPISGHATLYWYQQILGQGPKLLIQFQNNGVVDDSQLPKDRFSAERLKGVDSTLKIQPAKLEDSAVYLCASSLWTGATTNEKLFFGSGTQLSVL.

The chain couples TRBV4-1 to TRBJ2-1; D perhaps matches TRBD2 (5 bases). CDR1 and CDR2 from the germline V gene are MGHRA and YSYEKL. CDR3 length: 16 amino acids. Trimming removed 4 bases at V and 2 bases at J, with 15 bases between. This CDR3 reads CASSLFFGIAYNEQFF. CDR3 bases: TGCGCCAGCAGCCTCTTTTTCGGGATAGCCTACAATGAGCAGTTCTTC.

This clone was observed a few times. The chain has TRBV7-9 and TRBJ2-7; D is unresolved. This CDR3 spans 14 amino acids. Trimming shortened V by 1 base and J by 2 bases, and 9 bases separated the two germline ends. CDR1 and CDR2 (germline): SEHNR, FQNEAQ (reference sequence). The CDR3 here is CASSLGRVPYEQYV. CDR3 coding DNA: TGTGCCAGCAGCTTAGGTCGGGTTCCCTACGAGCAGTACGTC.

The chain uses TRBV19 and TRBJ1-2, with a weak D call TRBD1 (6 bases). Germline V lookup: CDR1 LNHDA, CDR2 SQIVND (reference sequence). This CDR3 region has 17 residues. With 3 bases removed from V and 8 bases from J, the gap between germline ends came to 25 bases. The CDR3 loop is CASSISLTANTGTGYTF. The CDR3 DNA follows: TGTGCCAGTAGTATTAGCCTGACAGCCAATACAGGGACCGGCTACACCTTC. Combining the CDR3 with reference TRBV19 and TRBJ1-2 gives the whole variable domain DGGITQSPKYLFRKEGQNVTLSCEQNLNHDAMYWYRQDPGQGLRLIYYSQIVNDFQKGDIAEGYSVSREKKESFPLTVTSAQKNPTAFYLCASSISLTANTGTGYTFGSGTRLTVV.

V is TRBV27 and J is TRBJ2-6, with TRBD1 identical over 8 bases. Germline values: CDR1 MNHEY, CDR2 SMNVEV (reference sequence). The CDR3 sequence is 15 residues long. Trimming cost V 6 bases and J 2 bases; bases outside gene matches: 3. In DNA form, the CDR3 reads TGTGCCAGCAGGCTGACAGGGGCTGGGGCCAACGTCCTGACTTTC. Translating gives CASRLTGAGANVLTF.

This rearrangement joins TRBV27 to TRBJ2-7, with 10 bases aligning to TRBD1. Germline values: CDR1 MNHEY, CDR2 SMNVEV (reference sequence). V trimming: 1 base; J trimming: 3 bases; junction bases outside the gene matches: 6. The CDR3 totals 16 residues. CDR3 in DNA: TGTGCCAGCAGTTTATACCCCCGGGACAGGGGCTACGAGCAGTACTTC. This translates into CASSLYPRDRGYEQYF.

This clone was seen a few times. This chain links TRBV19 with TRBJ2-2; perhaps TRBD2 as D (6 bases). CDR3 length: 15 amino acids. In germline, CDR1 is LNHDA, CDR2 SQIVND (reference sequence). V lost 5 bases to trimming and J lost 8 bases, with 18 bases between them. As DNA, the CDR3 is TGTGCCAGTAGTGGTGGCAGGGAGGCGGTTGGGGAGCTGTTTTTT. Protein sequence: CASSGGREAVGELFF.

This clone was detected once. The chain combines TRBV5-5 with TRBJ1-3; possibly TRBD1 for D (6 bases). CDR1 is SGHKS, CDR2 YYEKEE, per germline (reference sequence). Trimming took off 2 bases at V and 2 bases at J, with 8 bases between the two ends. CDR3 size: 14 residues. CDR3 in amino acids: CASSFPGAGNTIYF. The CDR3 DNA sequence: TGTGCCAGCAGCTTCCCAGGGGCTGGAAACACCATATATTTT.

In its sample, this clone was seen once. V and J are TRBV6-5 and TRBJ2-7, with TRBD2 as a possible D gene (6 bases). Trimming pared 5 bases from V and 2 bases from J, leaving 13 bases between. From germline, CDR1 is MNHEY and CDR2 SVGAGI. This CDR3 has 14 residues. This chain's CDR3 is CASSQAGGTYEQYF. In nucleotides, the CDR3 is TGTGCCAGCAGTCAAGCCGGCGGGACCTACGAGCAGTACTTC.

The rearrangement links TRBV10-3 to TRBJ2-2, with 7 bases identical to TRBD2. CDR1 ENHRY and CDR2 SYGVKD come from the germline V gene. The junction had 16 bases not matched to a gene; V was cut back by 11 bases and J by 7 bases. The CDR3 is 15 residues long. Written as DNA, the CDR3 is TGTGCCTCCCAGTCGGACTGGCGGGGGTTCGGGGAGCTGTTTTTT. Translation: CASQSDWRGFGELFF.